This T cell receptor beta chain was documented in a study of cytomegalovirus exposure and HLA in healthy donors. Study in general: The 120 validation repertoires used the same platform as the approximately 700 first-cohort repertoires (as reported by a later analysis). General study results and limits: Overall, around 150 TCR beta chains were annotated as cytomegalovirus-associated. Usually a TCR sequence was rare, but some public TCRs were found in many donors.

In the case of this clone: Its antigen remains unidentified.

Method: immunoSEQ multiplex PCR; TCRdb's copy keeps in-frame clones and lacks some. The table shows tens of thousands of clones, with 96% occurring only once. This CDR3 spans 14 amino acids. Losses at the gene ends were 5 bases for V and 7 bases for J; bases not matched to a gene: 8. The germline V gene encodes CDR1 SEHNR and CDR2 FQNEAQ (reference sequence). The origin of this receptor is a man younger than 35 in good health and CMV-seronegative. The sample was PBMCs. This sequence joins TRBV7-9 and TRBJ2-5; 9 bases fit TRBD1. CDR3 coding DNA: TGTGCCAGCAGCCAAGACCGGGACAGGGTGACCCAGTACTTC. It codes for CASSQDRDRVTQYF.